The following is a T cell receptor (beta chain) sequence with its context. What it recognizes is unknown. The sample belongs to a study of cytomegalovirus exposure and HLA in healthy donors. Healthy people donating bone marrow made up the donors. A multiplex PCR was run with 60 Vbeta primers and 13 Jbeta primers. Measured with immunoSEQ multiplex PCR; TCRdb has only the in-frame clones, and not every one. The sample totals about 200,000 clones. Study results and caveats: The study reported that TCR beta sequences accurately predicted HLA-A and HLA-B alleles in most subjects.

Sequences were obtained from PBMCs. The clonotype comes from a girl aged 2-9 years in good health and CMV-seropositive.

In nucleotides, the CDR3 is TGTGCCAGCTTAGGGGACAGGGGGCTTGCTGGGGCCAACGTCCTGACTTTC. As protein: CASLGDRGLAGANVLTF. The chain employs TRBV19 and TRBJ2-6; 12 bases are a match to TRBD1. Germline V gene data show CDR1 as LNHDA and CDR2 as SQIVND (reference sequence). V shed 9 bases and J 2 bases; nucleotides not matched to a gene: 8. The CDR3 consists of 17 residues.